This passage covers 8 T cell receptor beta chains from one sample sequenced in a study of blood T cells in healthy people across ages. A second PCR of roughly 7 to 11 cycles used a sample-barcoded 5' primer and a J-beta primer mix. TCRdb reanalysed the 5' RACE reads using MiXCR and keeps one entry per CDR3 protein. In the table there are 550,000 to 600,000 distinct CDR3 sequences, roughly 43% of which are singletons. What was sequenced was blood. Receptors originate from a man older than 75 in good health.

This chain links TRBV27 with TRBJ2-5; TRBD2 matches at 8 bases. The CDR3 contains 17 residues. CDR1 is MNHEY, CDR2 SMNVEV, per germline (reference sequence). The V gene end was trimmed by 2 bases and the J gene end by 5 bases; junction bases not matched to a gene: 13. CDR3 DNA sequence: TGTGCCAGCAGTTTACGGGGTTGGGTAGCGGGGAGGGAGACCCAGTACTTC. It yields the protein CASSLRGWVAGRETQYF.

As concerns this clonotype: Compared with germline, one end of the junction differs, possibly owing to a read error. This sequence joins TRBV7-9 and TRBJ2-1; TRBD2 matches 7 bases. Germline loops: CDR1 SEHNR, CDR2 FQNEAQ (reference sequence). CDR3 size: 15 residues. The CDR3 region is CAGSPPERTSGEQFF. The CDR3 region has the DNA TGTGCCGGCAGCCCGCCCGAGCGGACTAGTGGTGAGCAGTTCTTC.

This clonotype occurred a few times. The gene calls are TRBV7-8 and TRBJ2-4, with D possibly matching TRBD2 (6 bases). Trimming pared 4 bases from V and 7 bases from J, leaving 11 bases between. Germline CDR1 is SGHVS and CDR2 is FQNEAQ. This CDR3 region has 13 residues. CDR3 sequence (DNA): TGTGCCAGCAGCTCTCGACTAGTCAACATTCAGTACTTC. This encodes CASSSRLVNIQYF.

The chain links TRBV25-1 to TRBJ2-7; D possibly matches TRBD1 or TRBD2 (6 bases each). Per the germline V gene, CDR1 is MGHDK and CDR2 is SYGVNS. Trimming pared 3 bases from V and 7 bases from J, leaving 22 bases between. The CDR3 covers 16 residues. CDR3 amino acids: CASSDGGRGSYNEQYF. The CDR3 nucleotides read TGTGCCAGCAGTGATGGGGGGCGAGGATCCTACAATGAGCAGTACTTC.

The chain combines TRBV7-2 with TRBJ2-3; D remains ambiguous. This CDR3 comprises 14 residues. Trimming stripped 2 bases from V and 2 bases from J, with 8 bases between. CDR1 is SGHTA and CDR2 is FQGNSA in the germline V gene. The CDR3 bases are TGTGCCAGCAGCTTATCACCAGTCACAGATACGCAGTATTTT. Protein product: CASSLSPVTDTQYF.

This clonotype was observed many times. The rearrangement joins TRBV6-5 to TRBJ2-5; D is unclear. CDR3 length: 14 residues. V was pared by 4 bases and J by 5 bases, with 14 bases between. Germline V gene sequence: CDR1 MNHEY, CDR2 SVGAGI. CDR3 loop: CASSSDGNGETQYF. For the CDR3, the DNA is TGTGCCAGCAGTTCGGACGGAAACGGGGAGACCCAGTACTTC.

This clonotype came up a few times. The V gene is TRBV5-5, the J gene TRBJ1-2; D is uncertain. The CDR3 sequence is 12 residues long. The ends were cut back, 4 bases at V and 4 bases at J, with 8 bases in the middle. CDR1 is SGHKS and CDR2 is YYEKEE in the germline V gene (reference sequence). The chain's CDR3 is CASSVGIYGYTF. DNA of the CDR3: TGTGCCAGCAGCGTGGGCATCTATGGCTACACCTTC. The complete variable domain, with remaining parts taken from reference TRBV5-5 and TRBJ1-2, reads DAGVTQSPTHLIKTRGQQVTLRCSPISGHKSVSWYQQVLGQGPQFIFQYYEKEERGRGNFPDRFSARQFPNYSSELNVNALLLGDSALYLCASSVGIYGYTFGSGTRLTVV.

The V gene is TRBV5-8, the J gene TRBJ2-6; TRBD1 might be the D (6 bases). The germline V and J ends were trimmed by 2 bases and 4 bases, with 13 bases remaining between them. CDR1 and CDR2 (germline): SGHTS, YDEGEE. The CDR3 has 16 amino acids. The CDR3 bases are TGTGCCAGCAGCTTTCGACAGGTAGCCGGGGCCAACGTCCTGACTTTC. It specifies CASSFRQVAGANVLTF.